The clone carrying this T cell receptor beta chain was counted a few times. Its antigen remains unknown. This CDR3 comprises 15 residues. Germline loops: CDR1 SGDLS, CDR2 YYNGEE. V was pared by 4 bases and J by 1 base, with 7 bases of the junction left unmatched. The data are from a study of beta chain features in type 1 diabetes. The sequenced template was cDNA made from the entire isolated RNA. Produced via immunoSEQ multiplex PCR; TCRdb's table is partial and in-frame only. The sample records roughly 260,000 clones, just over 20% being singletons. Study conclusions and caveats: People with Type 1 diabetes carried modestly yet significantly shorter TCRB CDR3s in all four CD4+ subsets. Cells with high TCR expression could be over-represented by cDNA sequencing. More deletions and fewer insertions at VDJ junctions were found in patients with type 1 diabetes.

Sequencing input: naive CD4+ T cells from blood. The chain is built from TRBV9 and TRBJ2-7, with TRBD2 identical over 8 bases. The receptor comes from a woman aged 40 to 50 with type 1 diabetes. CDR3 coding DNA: TGTGCCAGCAGCACCCGTAGCGGGAATTCCTACGAGCAGTACTTC. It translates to CASSTRSGNSYEQYF. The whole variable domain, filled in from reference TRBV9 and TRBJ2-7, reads DSGVTQTPKHLITATGQRVTLRCSPRSGDLSVYWYQQSLDQGLQFLIQYYNGEERAKGNILERFSAQQFPDLHSELNLSSLELGDSALYFCASSTRSGNSYEQYFGPGTRLTVT.